The next 21 T cell receptor beta chains were all read from a single sample in a study of cytomegalovirus exposure and HLA in healthy donors. Primers: 60 Vbeta forward and 13 Jbeta reverse. The data were produced by immunoSEQ multiplex PCR, yet TCRdb's version contains in-frame clones alone and is incomplete. The sample has approximately 140,000 clones; 73% are singletons. The sample was PBMCs. The receptors were gathered from a woman between 40 and 50 years old in good health and CMV-seronegative.

This clone was seen more than once but under ten times. The rearrangement links TRBV19 to TRBJ2-3; 7 bases are shared with TRBD1. The length of the CDR3 is 14 residues. CDR1 is LNHDA and CDR2 is SQIVND in the germline V gene (reference sequence). Trimming took 4 bases from V and 3 from J; bases not matched to a gene: 4. For the CDR3, the DNA is TGTGCCAGTAGTAGACAGGGAGTAACAGATACGCAGTATTTT. Encoded protein: CASSRQGVTDTQYF.

The rearrangement joins TRBV7-2 to TRBJ1-2; TRBD1 matches at 7 bases. V trimming: 5 bases; J trimming: 0 bases; junction bases outside the gene matches: 3. CDR3 length: 14 residues. Germline CDR1 reads SGHTA; CDR2 reads FQGNSA. The CDR3 DNA follows: TGTGCCAGCAGCCCCGGGACAGCTAACTATGGCTACACCTTC. It yields the protein CASSPGTANYGYTF.

The chain has TRBV7-8 and TRBJ2-2, with a tentative D call TRBD2 (6 bases). From germline, CDR1 is SGHVS and CDR2 FQNEAQ. The CDR3 contains 15 residues. V was pared by 5 bases and J by 6 bases, with 16 bases between. The CDR3, as DNA: TGTGCCAGCAGCCCACTTGCACTAGCCTCCGGGGAGCTGTTTTTT. Residues: CASSPLALASGELFF.

This clone appeared a single time. The V call is TRBV7-3, the J call TRBJ2-1, with 7 nucleotides matching TRBD1. CDR1 is SGHTA, CDR2 FQGTGA, per germline. The CDR3 totals 13 residues. Unmatched junction bases numbered 7, after V lost 5 bases and J lost 9 bases. The CDR3 DNA follows: TGTGCCAGCAGCCGACAGGGTAACGGTGAGCAGTTCTTC. Protein sequence: CASSRQGNGEQFF.

This chain links TRBV5-1 with TRBJ2-1; D possibly corresponds to TRBD2 (6 bases). Per germline, CDR1 SGHRS and CDR2 YFSETQ. The CDR3 spans 14 residues. Trimming took 4 bases from V and 4 from J, leaving 12 bases between them. CDR3: CASSTGGAYNEQFF. The DNA of the CDR3 is TGCGCCAGCAGCACTGGAGGGGCTTACAATGAGCAGTTCTTC.

The rearrangement uses TRBV6-6 and TRBJ1-5, with D hard to call. This CDR3 is 13 amino acids long. Between the trimmed V and J ends, which lost 5 bases and 5 bases, there was a span of 10 bases. Per the germline V gene, CDR1 is MNHNY and CDR2 is SVGAGI (reference sequence). The CDR3 region is CASSPRVYQPQHF. CDR3 DNA sequence: TGTGCCAGCAGTCCGCGTGTCTATCAGCCCCAGCATTTT.

V usage is TRBV15 and J usage is TRBJ1-2; D possibly corresponds to TRBD1 (6 bases). The CDR3 totals 15 residues. Germline CDR1 reads LNHNV; CDR2 reads YYDKDF (reference sequence). The V end was cut by 0 bases, the J end by 4 bases, with 12 bases between. Here the CDR3 DNA reads TGTGCCACCAGCAGAGATGGCCGGACAGTCTATGGCTACACCTTC. Its protein product is CATSRDGRTVYGYTF.

This chain links TRBV5-5 with TRBJ1-1, with 9 bases fitting TRBD1. The CDR3 is 19 amino acids. The V and J ends lost 2 bases and 3 bases, in that order; junction bases with no gene match: 17. Looked up from germline, CDR1 is SGHKS and CDR2 is YYEKEE (reference sequence). The CDR3 DNA reads as TGTGCCAGCAGCTTCAATCCACACAGGGGGCGGACTCTGGACACTGAAGCTTTCTTT. It encodes CASSFNPHRGRTLDTEAFF.

As concerns this clone: Other DNA variants within this sample encode the same CDR3. J is TRBJ2-1 and V is TRBV27; possibly TRBD1 for D (6 bases). Germline CDR1 is MNHEY and CDR2 is SMNVEV (reference sequence). CDR3 size: 14 residues. V shed 2 bases and J shed 2 bases, with 7 bases lying between them. The CDR3 DNA is TGTGCCAGCAGTTTAGGACAGACCTACAATGAGCAGTTCTTC. It codes for CASSLGQTYNEQFF.

The chain uses TRBV5-6 and TRBJ1-2, with D tentatively TRBD1 (6 bases). The germline V and J ends were trimmed by 3 bases and 3 bases, with 12 bases remaining between them. CDR3 length: 14 residues. Germline CDR1 and CDR2: SGHDT and YYEEEE. CDR3 amino acids: CASSSTDSHYGYTF. The DNA of the CDR3 is TGTGCCAGCAGCTCGACGGACAGTCACTATGGCTACACCTTC.

This clone came up a few times. The rearrangement uses TRBV5-1 and TRBJ1-6, with 7 bases fitting TRBD1. Germline assignment: CDR1 SGHRS and CDR2 YFSETQ. Germline trimming cut 0 bases from V and 7 bases from J; bases unmatched to any gene: 1. The CDR3 length is 14 residues. The CDR3 spells CASSLAGGNSPLHF. The CDR3 nucleotides are TGCGCCAGCAGCTTGGCAGGGGGAAATTCACCCCTCCACTTT.

A few counts support this clone. The V call is TRBV9, the J call TRBJ1-1, with 9 bases fitting TRBD1. This CDR3 spans 17 amino acids. With V trimmed by 4 bases and J by 0 bases, 10 bases remained unmatched. CDR1 SGDLS and CDR2 YYNGEE come from the germline V gene. The CDR3 loop reads CASSQSGTGKMNTEAFF. CDR3 nucleotides: TGTGCCAGCAGCCAATCCGGGACAGGGAAGATGAACACTGAAGCTTTCTTT.

The CDR3 region has the DNA TGTGCCAGCAAGGTTCCGGGACAATTGAACACTGAAGCTTTCTTT. As protein: CASKVPGQLNTEAFF. The V gene is TRBV28, the J gene TRBJ1-1, with D tentatively TRBD1 (6 bases). The V end was cut by 7 bases, the J end by 0 bases, with 15 bases between. This CDR3 comprises 15 residues. Germline loops: CDR1 MDHEN, CDR2 SYDVKM.

The chain couples TRBV4-3 to TRBJ2-1, with 8 bases fitting TRBD2. The CDR3 contains 18 residues. The ends lost 0 bases at V and 8 bases at J; junction bases unmatched: 15. Germline V lookup: CDR1 LGHNA, CDR2 YSLEER. The CDR3 sequence is CASSQESPGGPFVDEQFF. Written as DNA, the CDR3 is TGCGCCAGCAGCCAAGAGTCGCCGGGGGGGCCTTTCGTCGATGAGCAGTTCTTC.

V is TRBV7-9 and J is TRBJ2-7; 8 nucleotides match TRBD1. Germline V lookup: CDR1 SEHNR, CDR2 FQNEAQ (reference sequence). The J segment lost 6 bases and the V segment lost 5 bases, leaving 15 bases of the junction unmatched. This CDR3 region has 16 residues. The CDR3 is CASSPRAGGNFGEQYF. In DNA, the CDR3 is TGTGCCAGCAGCCCCCGAGCAGGGGGCAACTTTGGCGAGCAGTACTTC.

The chain uses TRBV5-6 and TRBJ1-2; 7 bases agree with TRBD1. V was pared by 4 bases and J by 4 bases, with 13 bases of the junction left unmatched. The CDR3 loop spans 16 amino acids. In germline, CDR1 is SGHDT, CDR2 YYEEEE. Here the CDR3 reads CASSLQQGMGGYGYTF. Here the CDR3 DNA reads TGTGCCAGCAGCCTACAACAGGGGATGGGTGGCTATGGCTACACCTTC. The variable domain in full, completed from reference TRBV5-6 and TRBJ1-2, reads DAGVTQSPTHLIKTRGQQVTLRCSPKSGHDTVSWYQQALGQGPQFIFQYYEEEERQRGNFPDRFSGHQFPNYSSELNVNALLLGDSALYLCASSLQQGMGGYGYTFGSGTRLTVV.

Details on this clone: Sequence at one end of the junction differs from germline and may be a read error. This specimen includes other DNA sequences encoding the same CDR3. This chain connects TRBV7-8 to TRBJ1-1; a weak D match, TRBD1 (5 bases). CDR3 size: 14 residues. Germline V lookup: CDR1 SGHVS, CDR2 FQNEAQ. The CDR3 sequence: CASSRQQPNTEAFF. DNA for the CDR3: TGTGCAAGCAGCAGACAGCAACCGAACACTGAAGCTTTCTTT.

V is TRBV4-1 and J is TRBJ2-1; D is undetermined. Germline CDR1 is MGHRA and CDR2 is YSYEKL. This CDR3 is 14 amino acids long. V lost 6 bases and J lost 4, with 13 bases in between. The CDR3 region is CASRKTVSYNEQFF. Written as DNA, the CDR3 is TGCGCCAGCAGAAAAACAGTTAGTTACAATGAGCAGTTCTTC.

The V and J genes are TRBV18 and TRBJ2-2; D is possibly TRBD1 (6 bases). Per the germline V gene, CDR1 is KGHSH and CDR2 is LQKENI. The CDR3 consists of 15 residues. V shed 6 bases and J shed 7 bases, with 18 bases lying between them. The CDR3 sequence: CASSDLLTGNGELFF. The CDR3 nucleotides read TGTGCCAGCTCCGACCTACTTACAGGGAACGGGGAGCTGTTTTTT.

J is TRBJ1-1 and V is TRBV29-1; 8 bases line up with TRBD1. The ends lost 1 base at V and 10 bases at J; junction bases unmatched: 5. The germline gives CDR1 SQVTM, CDR2 ANQGSEA. This CDR3 region has 12 residues. CDR3 protein: CSVEVVRGRAFF. CDR3 bases: TGCAGCGTTGAAGTCGTCAGGGGGCGAGCTTTCTTT.

The V gene is TRBV6-5, the J gene TRBJ1-3, with D unresolved. CDR3 length equals 16 residues. Trimming stripped 0 bases from V and 3 bases from J, with 12 bases between. Germline assignment: CDR1 MNHEY and CDR2 SVGAGI. CDR3 sequence reads: CASSYSQSGYGNTIYF. The CDR3 DNA reads as TGTGCCAGCAGTTACTCCCAGTCAGGTTATGGAAACACCATATATTTT.